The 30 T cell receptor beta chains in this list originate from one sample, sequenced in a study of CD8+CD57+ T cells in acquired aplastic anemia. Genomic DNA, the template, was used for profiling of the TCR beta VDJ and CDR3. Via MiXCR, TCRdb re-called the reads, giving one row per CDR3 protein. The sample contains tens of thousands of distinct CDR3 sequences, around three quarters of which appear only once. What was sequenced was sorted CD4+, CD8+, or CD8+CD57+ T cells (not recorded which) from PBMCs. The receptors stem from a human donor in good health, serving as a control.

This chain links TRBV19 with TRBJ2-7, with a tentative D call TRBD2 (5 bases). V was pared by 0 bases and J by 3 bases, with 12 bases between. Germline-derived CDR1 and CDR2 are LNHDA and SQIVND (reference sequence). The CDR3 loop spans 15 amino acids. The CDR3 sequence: CASSIERGLLYEQYF. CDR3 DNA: TGTGCCAGTAGTATAGAGAGAGGGCTGCTCTACGAGCAGTACTTC. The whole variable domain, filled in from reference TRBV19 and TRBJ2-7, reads DGGITQSPKYLFRKEGQNVTLSCEQNLNHDAMYWYRQDPGQGLRLIYYSQIVNDFQKGDIAEGYSVSREKKESFPLTVTSAQKNPTAFYLCASSIERGLLYEQYFGPGTRLTVT.

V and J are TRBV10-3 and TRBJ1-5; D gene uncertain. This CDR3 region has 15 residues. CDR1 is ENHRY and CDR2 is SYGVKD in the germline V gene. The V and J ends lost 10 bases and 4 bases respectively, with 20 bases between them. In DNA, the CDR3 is TGTGCCACCAGGCCGGGCGGGGTAGGAAATCAGCCCCAGCATTTT. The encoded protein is CATRPGGVGNQPQHF.

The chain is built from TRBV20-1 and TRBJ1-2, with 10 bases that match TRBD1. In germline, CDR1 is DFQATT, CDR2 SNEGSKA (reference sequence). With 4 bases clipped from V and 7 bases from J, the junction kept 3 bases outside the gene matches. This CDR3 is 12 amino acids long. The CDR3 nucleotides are TGCAGTGCTAACGACAGGGGGCTTGGCTACACCTTC. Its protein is CSANDRGLGYTF.

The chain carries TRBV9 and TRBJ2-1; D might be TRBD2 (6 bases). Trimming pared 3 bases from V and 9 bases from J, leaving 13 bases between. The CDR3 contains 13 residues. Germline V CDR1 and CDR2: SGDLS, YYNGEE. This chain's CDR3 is CASSGGDPGEQFF. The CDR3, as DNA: TGTGCCAGCAGCGGGGGGGACCCGGGTGAGCAGTTCTTC.

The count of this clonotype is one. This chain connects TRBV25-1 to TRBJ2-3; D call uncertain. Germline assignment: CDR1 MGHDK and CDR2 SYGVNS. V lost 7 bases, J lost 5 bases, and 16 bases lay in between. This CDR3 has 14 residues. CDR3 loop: CASTFLSQRDTQYF. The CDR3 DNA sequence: TGTGCCAGCACTTTCCTCTCACAGCGAGATACGCAGTATTTT.

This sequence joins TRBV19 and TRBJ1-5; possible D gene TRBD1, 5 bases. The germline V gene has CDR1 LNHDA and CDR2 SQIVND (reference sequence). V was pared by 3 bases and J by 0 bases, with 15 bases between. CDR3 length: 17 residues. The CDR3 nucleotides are TGTGCCAGTAGTATTGGGGGAAGGGCTGATAGCAATCAGCCCCAGCATTTT. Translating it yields CASSIGGRADSNQPQHF.

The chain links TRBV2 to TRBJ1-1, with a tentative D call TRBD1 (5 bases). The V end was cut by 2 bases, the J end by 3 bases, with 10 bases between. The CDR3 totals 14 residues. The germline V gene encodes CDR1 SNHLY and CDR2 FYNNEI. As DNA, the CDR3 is TGTGCCAGCAGTGAATCAGGGTCGCACACTGAAGCTTTCTTT. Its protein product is CASSESGSHTEAFF.

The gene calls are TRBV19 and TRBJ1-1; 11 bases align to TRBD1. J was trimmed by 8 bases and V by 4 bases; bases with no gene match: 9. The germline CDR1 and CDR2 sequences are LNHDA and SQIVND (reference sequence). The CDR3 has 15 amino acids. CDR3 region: CASSTGRDRGIEAFF. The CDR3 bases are TGTGCCAGTAGTACCGGCCGGGACAGGGGGATCGAAGCTTTCTTT.

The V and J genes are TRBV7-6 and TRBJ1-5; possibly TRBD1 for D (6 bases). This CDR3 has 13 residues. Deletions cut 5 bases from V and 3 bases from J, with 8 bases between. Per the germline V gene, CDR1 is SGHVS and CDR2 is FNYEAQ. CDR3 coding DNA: TGTGCCAGCAGCCGGGACAACAATCAGCCCCAGCATTTT. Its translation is CASSRDNNQPQHF.

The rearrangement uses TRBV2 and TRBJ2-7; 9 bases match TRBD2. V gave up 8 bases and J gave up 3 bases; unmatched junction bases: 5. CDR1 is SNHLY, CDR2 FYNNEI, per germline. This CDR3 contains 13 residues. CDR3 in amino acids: CASGGLANYEQYF. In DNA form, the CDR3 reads TGTGCCAGCGGGGGACTAGCTAACTACGAGCAGTACTTC. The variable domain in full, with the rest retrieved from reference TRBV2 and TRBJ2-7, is EPEVTQTPSHQVTQMGQEVILRCVPISNHLYFYWYRQILGQKVEFLVSFYNNEISEKSEIFDDQFSVERPDGSNFTLKIRSTKLEDSAMYFCASGGLANYEQYFGPGTRLTVT.

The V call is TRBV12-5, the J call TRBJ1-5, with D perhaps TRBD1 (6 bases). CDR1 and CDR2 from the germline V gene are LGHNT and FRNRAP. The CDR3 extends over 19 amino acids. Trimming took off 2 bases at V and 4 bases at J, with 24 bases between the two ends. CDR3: CASGLTSNHRDSGNQPQHF. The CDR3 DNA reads TGTGCTAGTGGTTTGACAAGTAACCACAGGGATAGCGGAAATCAGCCCCAGCATTTT.

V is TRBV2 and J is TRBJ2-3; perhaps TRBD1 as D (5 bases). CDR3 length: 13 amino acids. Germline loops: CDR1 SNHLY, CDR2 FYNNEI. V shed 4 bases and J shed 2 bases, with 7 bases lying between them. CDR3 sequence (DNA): TGTGCCAGCAGTGGACAGCTCACAGATACGCAGTATTTT. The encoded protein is CASSGQLTDTQYF.

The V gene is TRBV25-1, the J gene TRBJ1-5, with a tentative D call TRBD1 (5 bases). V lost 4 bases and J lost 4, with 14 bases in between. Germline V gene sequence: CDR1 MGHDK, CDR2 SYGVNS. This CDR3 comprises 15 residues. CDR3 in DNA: TGTGCCAGCAGTGGGGCCTCAGGGTGGAATCAGCCCCAGCATTTT. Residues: CASSGASGWNQPQHF.

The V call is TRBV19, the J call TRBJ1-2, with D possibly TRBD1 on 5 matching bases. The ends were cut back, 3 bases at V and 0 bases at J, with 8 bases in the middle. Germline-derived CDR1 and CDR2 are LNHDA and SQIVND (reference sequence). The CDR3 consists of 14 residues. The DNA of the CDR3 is TGTGCCAGTAGTATGACAGTCACTAACTATGGCTACACCTTC. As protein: CASSMTVTNYGYTF.

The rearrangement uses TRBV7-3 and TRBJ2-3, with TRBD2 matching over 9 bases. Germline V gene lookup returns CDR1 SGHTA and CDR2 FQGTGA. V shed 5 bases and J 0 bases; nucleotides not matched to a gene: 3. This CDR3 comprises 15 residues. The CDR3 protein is CASSRAGGSTDTQYF. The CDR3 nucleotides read TGTGCCAGCAGCCGAGCGGGGGGAAGCACAGATACGCAGTATTTT.

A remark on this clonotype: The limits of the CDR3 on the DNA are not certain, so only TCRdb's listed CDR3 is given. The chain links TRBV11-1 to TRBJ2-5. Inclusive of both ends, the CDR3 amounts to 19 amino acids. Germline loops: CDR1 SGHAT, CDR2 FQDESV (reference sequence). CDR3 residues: CASSFYICSVGEAAETQYF.

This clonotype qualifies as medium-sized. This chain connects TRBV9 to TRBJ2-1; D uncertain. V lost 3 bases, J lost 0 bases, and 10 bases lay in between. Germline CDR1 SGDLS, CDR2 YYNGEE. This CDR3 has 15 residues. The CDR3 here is CASSAGRSSYNEQFF. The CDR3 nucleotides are TGTGCCAGCAGCGCCGGACGGAGCTCCTACAATGAGCAGTTCTTC.

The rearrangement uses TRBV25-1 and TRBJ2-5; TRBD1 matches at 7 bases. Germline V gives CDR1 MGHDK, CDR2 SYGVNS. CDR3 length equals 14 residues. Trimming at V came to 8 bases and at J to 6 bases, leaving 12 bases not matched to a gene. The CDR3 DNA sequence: TGTGCCAGCTCACGAGGGACAGAGTTCAAGACCCAGTACTTC. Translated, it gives CASSRGTEFKTQYF.

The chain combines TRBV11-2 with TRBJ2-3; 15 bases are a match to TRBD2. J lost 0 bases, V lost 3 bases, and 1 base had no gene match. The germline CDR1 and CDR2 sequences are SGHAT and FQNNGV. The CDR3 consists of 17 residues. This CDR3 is CASSFGTSGGSTDTQYF. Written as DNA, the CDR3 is TGTGCCAGCAGCTTCGGGACTAGCGGGGGGAGCACAGATACGCAGTATTTT.

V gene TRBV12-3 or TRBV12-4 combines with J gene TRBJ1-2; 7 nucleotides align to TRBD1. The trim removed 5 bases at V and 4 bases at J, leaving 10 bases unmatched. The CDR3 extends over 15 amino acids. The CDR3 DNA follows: TGTGCCAGCAGTCCTCTCGACAGGGACCGCTATGGCTACACCTTC. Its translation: CASSPLDRDRYGYTF.

CDR3 sequence (DNA): TGCGCCAGCAATTTGGGACAGAAGAGCTCCTACGAGCAGTACTTC. Amino acids: CASNLGQKSSYEQYF. The chain has TRBV10-2 and TRBJ2-7; 7 positions match TRBD1. CDR1 and CDR2 from the germline V gene are WSHSY and SAAADI. CDR3 length: 15 residues. The V and J ends lost 7 bases and 0 bases, in that order; junction bases with no gene match: 9.

CDR3 sequence reads: CASSLAQGNTEAFF. Here the CDR3 DNA reads TGTGCCAGCAGCTTAGCGCAGGGGAACACTGAAGCTTTCTTT. The chain recombines TRBV7-9 with TRBJ1-1, with TRBD1 as a possible D gene (5 bases). The V end lost 0 bases, the J end lost 1 base, and 6 bases lay between the germline ends. This CDR3 comprises 14 residues. Germline V gene sequence: CDR1 SEHNR, CDR2 FQNEAQ (reference sequence).

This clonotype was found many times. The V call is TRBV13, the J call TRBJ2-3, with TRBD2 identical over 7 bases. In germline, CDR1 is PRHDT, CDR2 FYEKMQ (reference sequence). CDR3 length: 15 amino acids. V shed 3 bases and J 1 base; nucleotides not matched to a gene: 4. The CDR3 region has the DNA TGTGCCAGCAGCTTCCGAGGGAGGGGCACAGATACGCAGTATTTT. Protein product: CASSFRGRGTDTQYF.

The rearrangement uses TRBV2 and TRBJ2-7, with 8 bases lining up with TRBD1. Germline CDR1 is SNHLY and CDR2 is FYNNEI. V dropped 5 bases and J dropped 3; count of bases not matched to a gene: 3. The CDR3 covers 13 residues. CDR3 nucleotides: TGTGCCAGCAGTATACAGGGGGACTACGAGCAGTACTTC. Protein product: CASSIQGDYEQYF.

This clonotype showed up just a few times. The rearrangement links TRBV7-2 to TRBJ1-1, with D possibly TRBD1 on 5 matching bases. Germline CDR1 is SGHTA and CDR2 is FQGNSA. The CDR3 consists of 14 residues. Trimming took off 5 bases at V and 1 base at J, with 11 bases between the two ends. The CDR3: CASSTTEQNTEAFF. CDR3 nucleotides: TGTGCCAGCAGCACGACAGAACAGAACACTGAAGCTTTCTTT.

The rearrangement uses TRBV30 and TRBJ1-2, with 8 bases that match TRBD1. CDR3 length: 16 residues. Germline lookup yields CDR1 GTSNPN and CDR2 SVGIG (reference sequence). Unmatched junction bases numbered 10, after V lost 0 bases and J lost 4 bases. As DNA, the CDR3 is TGTGCCTGGAGTGTACGGAGGACAGGGACAGGCTATGGCTACACCTTC. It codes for CAWSVRRTGTGYGYTF.

CDR3: CSVVQGNTEAFF. For the CDR3, the DNA is TGCAGCGTTGTACAGGGGAACACTGAAGCTTTCTTT. The chain joins TRBV29-1 to TRBJ1-1, with D perhaps matching TRBD1 (6 bases). The CDR3 sequence is 12 residues long. Trimming removed 4 bases at V and 1 base at J, with 7 bases between. Germline V gene sequence: CDR1 SQVTM, CDR2 ANQGSEA.

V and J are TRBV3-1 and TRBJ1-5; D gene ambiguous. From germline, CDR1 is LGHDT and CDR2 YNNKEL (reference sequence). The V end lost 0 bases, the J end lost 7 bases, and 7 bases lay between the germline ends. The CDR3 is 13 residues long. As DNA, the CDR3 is TGTGCCAGCAGCCAAGACAGGAGACAGCCCCAGCATTTT. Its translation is CASSQDRRQPQHF. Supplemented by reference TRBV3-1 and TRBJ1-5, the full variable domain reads DTAVSQTPKYLVTQMGNDKSIKCEQNLGHDTMYWYKQDSKKFLKIMFSYNNKELIINETVPNRFSPKSPDKAHLNLHINSLELGDSAVYFCASSQDRRQPQHFGDGTRLSIL.

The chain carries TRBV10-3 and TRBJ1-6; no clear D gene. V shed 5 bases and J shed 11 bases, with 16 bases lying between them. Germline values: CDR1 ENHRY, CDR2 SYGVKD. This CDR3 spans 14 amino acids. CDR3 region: CAISLQESRTPLHF. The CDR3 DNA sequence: TGTGCCATCAGTCTCCAGGAATCTAGGACACCCCTCCACTTT.

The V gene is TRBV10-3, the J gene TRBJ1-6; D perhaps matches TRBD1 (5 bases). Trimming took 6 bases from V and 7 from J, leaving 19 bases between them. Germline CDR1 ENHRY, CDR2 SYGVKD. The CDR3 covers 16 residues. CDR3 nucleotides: TGTGCCATCAGCGAACTCCAGGGTGTTGTGAATTCACCCCTCCACTTT. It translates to CAISELQGVVNSPLHF.